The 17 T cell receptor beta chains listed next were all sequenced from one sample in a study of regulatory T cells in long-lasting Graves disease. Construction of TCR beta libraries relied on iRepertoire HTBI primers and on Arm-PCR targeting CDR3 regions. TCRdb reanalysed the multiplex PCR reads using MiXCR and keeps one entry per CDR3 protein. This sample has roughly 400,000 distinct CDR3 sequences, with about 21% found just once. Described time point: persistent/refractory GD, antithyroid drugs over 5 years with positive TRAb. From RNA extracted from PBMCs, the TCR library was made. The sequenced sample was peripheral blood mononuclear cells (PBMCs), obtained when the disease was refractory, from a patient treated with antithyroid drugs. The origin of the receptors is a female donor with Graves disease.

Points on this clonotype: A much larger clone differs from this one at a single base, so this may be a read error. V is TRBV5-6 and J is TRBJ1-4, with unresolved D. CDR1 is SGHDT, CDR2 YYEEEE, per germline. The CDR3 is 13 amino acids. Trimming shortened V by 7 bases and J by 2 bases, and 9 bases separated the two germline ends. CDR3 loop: CASAEGTNEKLFF. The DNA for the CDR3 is TGTGCCAGCGCCGAGGGCACTAATGAAAAACTGTTTTTT.

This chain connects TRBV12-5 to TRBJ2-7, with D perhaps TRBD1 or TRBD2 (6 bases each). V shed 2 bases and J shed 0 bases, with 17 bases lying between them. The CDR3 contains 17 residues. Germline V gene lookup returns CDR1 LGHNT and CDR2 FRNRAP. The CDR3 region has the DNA TGTGCTAGTGGTTTGCCGAGTCGGGGGCTGGTCTCCTACGAGCAGTACTTC. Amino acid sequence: CASGLPSRGLVSYEQYF.

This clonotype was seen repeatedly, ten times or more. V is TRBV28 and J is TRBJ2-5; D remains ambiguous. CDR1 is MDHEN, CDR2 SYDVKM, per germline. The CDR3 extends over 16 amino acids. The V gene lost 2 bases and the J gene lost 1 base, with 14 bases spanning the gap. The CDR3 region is CASSLDRVGIQETQYF. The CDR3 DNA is TGTGCCAGCAGTTTAGATAGGGTCGGAATCCAAGAGACCCAGTACTTC.

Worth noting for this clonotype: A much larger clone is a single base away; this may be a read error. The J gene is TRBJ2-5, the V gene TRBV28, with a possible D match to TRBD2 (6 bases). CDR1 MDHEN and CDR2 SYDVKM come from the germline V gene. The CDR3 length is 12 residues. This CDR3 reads CTARDFRQTQYF. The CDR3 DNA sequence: TGTACCGCTCGGGACTTTCGGCAGACCCAGTACTTC.

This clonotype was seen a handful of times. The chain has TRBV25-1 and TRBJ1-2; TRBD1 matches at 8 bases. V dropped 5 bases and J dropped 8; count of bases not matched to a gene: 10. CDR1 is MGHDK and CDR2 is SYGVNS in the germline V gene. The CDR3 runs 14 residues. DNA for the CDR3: TGTGCCAGCAGTCCCCCGTACGCAGGGGGCGGCTACACCTTC. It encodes CASSPPYAGGGYTF.

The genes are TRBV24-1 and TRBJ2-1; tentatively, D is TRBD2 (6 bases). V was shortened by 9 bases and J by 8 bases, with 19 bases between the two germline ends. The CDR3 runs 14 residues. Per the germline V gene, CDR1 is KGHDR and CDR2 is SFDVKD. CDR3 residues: CATGSGSLSDEQFF. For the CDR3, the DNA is TGTGCCACCGGGTCCGGGAGCCTCAGTGATGAGCAGTTCTTC.

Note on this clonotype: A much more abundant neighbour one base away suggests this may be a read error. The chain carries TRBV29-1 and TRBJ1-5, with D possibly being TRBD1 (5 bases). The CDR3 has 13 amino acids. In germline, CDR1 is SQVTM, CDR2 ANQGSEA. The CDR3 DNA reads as TGCAGCGCCCGGGGGTTTAGCAATCGGCCCCAGCATTTT. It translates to CSARGFSNRPQHF.

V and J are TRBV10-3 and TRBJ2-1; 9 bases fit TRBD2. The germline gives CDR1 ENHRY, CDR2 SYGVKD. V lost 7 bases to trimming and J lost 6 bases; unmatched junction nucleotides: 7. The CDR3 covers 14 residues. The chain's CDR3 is CAIMGTSFSNEQFF. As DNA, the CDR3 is TGTGCCATCATGGGGACTAGCTTTAGCAATGAGCAGTTCTTC.

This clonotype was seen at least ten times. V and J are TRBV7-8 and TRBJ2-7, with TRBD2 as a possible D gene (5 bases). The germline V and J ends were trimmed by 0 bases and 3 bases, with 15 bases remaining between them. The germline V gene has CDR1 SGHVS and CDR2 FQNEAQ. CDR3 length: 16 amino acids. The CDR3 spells CASSLALERTYYEQYF. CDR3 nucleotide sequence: TGTGCCAGCAGCTTAGCGCTCGAGCGGACTTACTACGAGCAGTACTTC.

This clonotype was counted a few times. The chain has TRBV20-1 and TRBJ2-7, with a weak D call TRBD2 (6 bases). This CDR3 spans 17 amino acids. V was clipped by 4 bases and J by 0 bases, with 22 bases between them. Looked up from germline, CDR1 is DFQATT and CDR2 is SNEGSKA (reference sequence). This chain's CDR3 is CSAIADLGRRSSYEQYF. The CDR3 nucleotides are TGCAGTGCTATAGCGGACCTGGGTCGGCGCAGCTCCTACGAGCAGTACTTC.

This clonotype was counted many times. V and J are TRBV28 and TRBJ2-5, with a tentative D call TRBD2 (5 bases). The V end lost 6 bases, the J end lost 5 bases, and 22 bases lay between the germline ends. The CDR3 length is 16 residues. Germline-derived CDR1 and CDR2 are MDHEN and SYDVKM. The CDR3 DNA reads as TGTGCCAGCAGGGACCGGACCGATAGCGTCGGGGAGACCCAGTACTTC. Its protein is CASRDRTDSVGETQYF. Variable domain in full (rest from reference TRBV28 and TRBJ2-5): DVKVTQSSRYLVKRTGEKVFLECVQDMDHENMFWYRQDPGLGLRLIYFSYDVKMKEKGDIPEGYSVSREKKERFSLILESASTNQTSMYLCASRDRTDSVGETQYFGPGTRLLVL.

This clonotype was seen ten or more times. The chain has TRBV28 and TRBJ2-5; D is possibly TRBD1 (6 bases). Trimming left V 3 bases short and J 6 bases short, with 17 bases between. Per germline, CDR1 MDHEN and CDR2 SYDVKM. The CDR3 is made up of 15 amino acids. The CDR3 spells CASSFSGGQLKTQYF. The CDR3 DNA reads TGTGCCAGCAGTTTTAGTGGTGGACAGTTAAAGACCCAGTACTTC. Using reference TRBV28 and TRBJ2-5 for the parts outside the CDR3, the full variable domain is DVKVTQSSRYLVKRTGEKVFLECVQDMDHENMFWYRQDPGLGLRLIYFSYDVKMKEKGDIPEGYSVSREKKERFSLILESASTNQTSMYLCASSFSGGQLKTQYFGPGTRLLVL.

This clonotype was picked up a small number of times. For the CDR3, the DNA is TGTGCCAGCAGCTTAAAGTGGCAGGGAGGAATCTCCAACACCATATATTTT. This codes for CASSLKWQGGISNTIYF. This sequence joins TRBV7-2 and TRBJ1-3; TRBD1 is a possible D gene (5 bases). This CDR3 is 17 amino acids long. CDR1 and CDR2 from the germline V gene are SGHTA and FQGNSA. V lost 2 bases to trimming and J lost 7 bases, with 21 bases between them.

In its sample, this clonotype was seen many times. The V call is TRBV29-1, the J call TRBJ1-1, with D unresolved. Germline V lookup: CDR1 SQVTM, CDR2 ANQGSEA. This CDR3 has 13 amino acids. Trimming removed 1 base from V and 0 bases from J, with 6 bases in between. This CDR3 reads CSVEGHMNTEAFF. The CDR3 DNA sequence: TGCAGCGTTGAAGGGCATATGAACACTGAAGCTTTCTTT.

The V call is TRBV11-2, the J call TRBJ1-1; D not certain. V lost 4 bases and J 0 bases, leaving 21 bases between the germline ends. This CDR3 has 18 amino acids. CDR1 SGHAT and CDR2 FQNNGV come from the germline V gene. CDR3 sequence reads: CASSSSPTRVGLNTEAFF. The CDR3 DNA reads TGTGCCAGCAGCTCTTCGCCCACCAGAGTAGGTTTGAACACTGAAGCTTTCTTT.

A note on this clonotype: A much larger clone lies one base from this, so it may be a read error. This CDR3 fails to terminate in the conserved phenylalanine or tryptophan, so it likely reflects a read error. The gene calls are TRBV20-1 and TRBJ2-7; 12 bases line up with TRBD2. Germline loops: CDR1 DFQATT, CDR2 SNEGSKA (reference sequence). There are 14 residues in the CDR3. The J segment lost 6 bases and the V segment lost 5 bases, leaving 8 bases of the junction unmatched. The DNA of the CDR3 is TGCAGTGCTTCTGGACTAGCGGGACGGGGCGAGCAGTACTCC. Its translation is CSASGLAGRGEQYS.

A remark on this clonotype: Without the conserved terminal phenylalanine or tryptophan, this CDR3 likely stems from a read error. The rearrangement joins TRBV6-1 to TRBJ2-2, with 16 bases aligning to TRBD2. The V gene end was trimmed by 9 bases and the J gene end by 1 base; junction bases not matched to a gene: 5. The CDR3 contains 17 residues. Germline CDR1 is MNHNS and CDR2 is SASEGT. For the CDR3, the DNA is TGTGCCAGTAAGGGACTAGCGGGAGGGAGGAACACCGGGGAGCTGTTTTCT. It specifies CASKGLAGGRNTGELFS.